Included here is one T cell receptor (beta chain) sequence, with context. Its antigen is not known. These data belong to a study of CXCR3-negative and CXCR3-positive naive CD8 T cells. Study-level points and caveats: Naive cells that were CXCR3-positive had more hydrophobic TRB CDR3s (compared with CXCR3-negative naive cells).

cDNA libraries for TRB were generated by 5' RACE incorporating UMI labels. TCRdb re-analyzed the 5' RACE reads; it lists each CDR3 protein once, without DNA. The sample table sets out approximately 100,000 distinct CDR3 sequences. This sequence originates from a human donor in good health. Some clones in this sample may be carry-over from other donors' samples. The sample consisted of naive CXCR3- CD8+ T cells from blood. Subset specified: CD45RO-CCR7+CD27+CD95- naive CD8+ T cells lacking CXCR3 (TNR3-).

The CDR3 sequence is CATDGGYYGYTF. The chain is built from TRBV28 and TRBJ1-2; TCRdb's assignment of TRBD1 cannot be checked, as there is no DNA. The germline V gene encodes CDR1 MDHEN and CDR2 SYDVKM. The CDR3 has 12 residues.